The following is a T cell receptor beta chain sequence with its context. Its antigen is still unknown. This record comes from a study of cytomegalovirus exposure and HLA in healthy donors. Overall study findings and caveats: Earlier analysis yielded a pattern in which most TCR beta V segments were productive about 87% or about 30% of the time. Several V segments, TRBV6-2 and TRBV6-3 among them, could not be told apart and were dropped. Reportedly, HLA-A and HLA-B alleles of most subjects were accurately predicted from TCR beta.

The trim removed 4 bases at V and 4 bases at J, leaving 10 bases unmatched. Germline V gene sequence: CDR1 MGHRA, CDR2 YSYEKL. CDR3 length: 16 amino acids. PCR primers comprised 60 Vbeta and 13 Jbeta primers. Repertoires were generated with immunoSEQ multiplex PCR, while TCRdb's copy carries only in-frame clones and drops some. This table has more than 85,000 clones, roughly 73% appearing once. The J gene is TRBJ1-5, the V gene TRBV4-1; 7 bases are a match to TRBD1. The receptor comes from a woman aged 40 to 50 in good health and CMV-seropositive. The specimen sequenced was PBMCs. DNA of the CDR3: TGCGCCAGCAGCCCGAACAAACAGGGGAAAAATCAGCCCCAGCATTTT. This sequence encodes CASSPNKQGKNQPQHF.